This T cell receptor beta chain was sequenced in a study of blood T cell repertoires in COVID-19 (TCRdb year 2020). Describing the broader study: Collaborator samples came from the United States, Italy and Spain and covered acute and convalescent phases of COVID-19. Samples came from the ongoing ImmuneRACE study (first 160 participants) plus 1,254 subjects from 6 global collaborators. The material from the prospective study consisted of cDNA or gDNA derived from T cells, B-cell-depleted T cells, or PBMCs. Sample metadata almost always included a de-identified subject ID, COVID-19 status, age in years and sex. The repertoires were released in a freely available public database meant as a resource for research on the immune response to SARS-CoV-2. Where available, HLA class I and class II types were obtained from metadata supplied by the sample provider rather than from assay-based typing. Subjects who had been exposed to COVID-19, were actively infected with it, or had recovered from it provided the deeply sampled blood TCRbeta repertoires that made up the dataset.

TCRbeta CDR3 regions were amplified from genomic DNA by means of the immunoSEQ Assay, a bias-controlled multiplex PCR. In the original analysis: The number of nucleated cells in each sample was estimated from the amplification of reference gene primers within the assay. To quantify the absolute abundance of each unique TCRbeta CDR3 rearrangement, sequence reads were collapsed and filtered. For each sample, productive Simpson clonality was calculated by taking the square root of Simpson's diversity index across productive rearrangements. TCRdb obtained this table from immuneACCESS and retained in-frame rearrangements with V and J assigned. These tables miss some clones; where compared with another copy, unresolved V genes account for less than half of the shortfall, and the remainder is unexplained. V, J and clone size are taken as reported in that table, and D and trimming were inferred from the DNA itself. This sample has 100,000 to 150,000 clones in its table, and approximately 74% of those were observed once. The leading ten clones occupy about 6% of the sample.

The germline ends are 8 bases apart after V is trimmed by 0 bases and J by 3 bases. The germline V gene encodes CDR1 SQVTM and CDR2 ANQGSEA. The CDR3 runs 13 amino acids, cysteine and phenylalanine included. The sequence is cut down to CDR3 DNA, 39 bases in frame from base 1. This clone was observed a handful of times. What this receptor recognizes is not known. No much larger clonotype is one base removed from it; base qualities were not supplied. At one collaborating source in Seattle, patients were enrolled during active infection and were followed longitudinally through the course of disease. Each collaborating institution followed its own protocols to collect whole blood in K2EDTA tubes. For TCRbeta analysis, collaborators shipped samples as frozen whole blood, isolated PBMCs, or DNA extracted from either of those sample types. Broad study findings and their caveats: Clinical and demographic metadata were provided uncurated, with the amount varying by source and participant.

The rearranged segments are TRBV29-1 and TRBJ1-1, with the D gene too uncertain to name. The sequence was obtained from an elderly man with COVID-19, enrolled during active disease. The sample was peripheral blood. The nucleotides read TGCAGCGTTGAAGACAGGATTCACACTGAAGCTTTCTTT. Translated, this is CSVEDRIHTEAFF. The full variable domain, completed from the reference TRBV29-1 and TRBJ1-1 proteins outside the CDR3, reads SAVISQKPSRDICQRGTSLTIQCQVDSQVTMMFWYRQQPGQSLTLIATANQGSEATYESGFVIDKFPISRPNLTFSTLTVSNMSPEDSSIYLCSVEDRIHTEAFFGQGTRLTVV.